These T cell receptor beta chains were read from a single sample in a study of cytomegalovirus exposure and HLA in healthy donors. Profiled with immunoSEQ multiplex PCR; TCRdb holds only in-frame clones, not every one. The sample shows some 140,000 clones, 80% of them seen only once. The source material was PBMCs. These receptors were obtained from a woman aged 40 to 50 in good health and CMV-seropositive. The CDR3 runs from the conserved cysteine through the conserved F or W. D genes are given only for firm matches. Expanded clones get a size class; other rows say once, few or many, or leave the size out.

j_call: TRBJ1-1; v_call: TRBV21-1; clone_size: NA; d_call: NA; cdr3_nt: TGTGCCAGCAGCAGCCCGGGACAGCATGAAGCTTTCTTT; cdr3_aa: CASSSPGQHEAFF
j_call: TRBJ2-1; v_call: TRBV18; clone_size: NA; d_call: TRBD1; cdr3_nt: TGTGCCAGCTCACCTGACAGGGGACGTTACAATGAGCAGTTCTTC; cdr3_aa: CASSPDRGRYNEQFF
j_call: TRBJ1-3; v_call: TRBV7-3; clone_size: NA; d_call: TRBD1; cdr3_nt: TGTGCCAGCAGCTTAGGGGGACAGGGGGCTGGAAACACCATATATTTT; cdr3_aa: CASSLGGQGAGNTIYF
j_call: TRBJ2-7; v_call: TRBV7-9; clone_size: NA; d_call: TRBD2; cdr3_nt: TGTGCCAGCAGCCCGGGACTAGCGGAGTACGAGCAGTACTTC; cdr3_aa: CASSPGLAEYEQYF
j_call: TRBJ2-2; v_call: TRBV2; clone_size: NA; d_call: NA; cdr3_nt: TGTGCCAGCAGTGAAGCGTTGCGGGGCCTCGGGGAGCTGTTTTTT; cdr3_aa: CASSEALRGLGELFF
j_call: TRBJ1-1; v_call: TRBV6-5; clone_size: NA; d_call: NA; cdr3_nt: TGTGCCAGCAGTGATGGGGCTAGGCCAACTGAAGCTTTCTTT; cdr3_aa: CASSDGARPTEAFF
j_call: TRBJ2-1; v_call: TRBV5-1; clone_size: NA; d_call: NA; cdr3_nt: TGCGCCAGCAGCCACCTCCGGGACTACAATGAGCAGTTCTTC; cdr3_aa: CASSHLRDYNEQFF
j_call: TRBJ2-7; v_call: TRBV5-1; clone_size: few; d_call: TRBD1; cdr3_nt: TGCGCCAGCAGCCGGGACAGGGCCCACGAGCAGTACTTC; cdr3_aa: CASSRDRAHEQYF
j_call: TRBJ2-5; v_call: TRBV25-1; clone_size: NA; d_call: NA; cdr3_nt: TGTGCCAGCAGTGAAGTCAGCGGGTATACGGAGACCCAGTACTTC; cdr3_aa: CASSEVSGYTETQYF
j_call: TRBJ1-3; v_call: TRBV5-4; clone_size: NA; d_call: TRBD1; cdr3_nt: TGTGCCAGCAGCTGGGACAGATCTGGAAACACCATATATTTT; cdr3_aa: CASSWDRSGNTIYF